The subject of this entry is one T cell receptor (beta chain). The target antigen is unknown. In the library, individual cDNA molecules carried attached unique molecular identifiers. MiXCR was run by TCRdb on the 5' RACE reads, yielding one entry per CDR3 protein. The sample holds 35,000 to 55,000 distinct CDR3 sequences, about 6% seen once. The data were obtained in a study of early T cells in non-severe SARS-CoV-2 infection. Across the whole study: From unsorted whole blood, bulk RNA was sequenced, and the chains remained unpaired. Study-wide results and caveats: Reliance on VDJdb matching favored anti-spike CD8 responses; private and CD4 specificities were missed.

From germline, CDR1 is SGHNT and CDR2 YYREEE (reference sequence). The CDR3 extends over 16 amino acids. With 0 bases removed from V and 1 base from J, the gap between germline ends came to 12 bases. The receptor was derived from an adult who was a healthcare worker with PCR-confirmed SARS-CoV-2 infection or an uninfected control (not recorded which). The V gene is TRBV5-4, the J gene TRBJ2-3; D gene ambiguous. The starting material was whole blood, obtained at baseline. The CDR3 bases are TGTGCCAGCAGCTTGGCCATCGGCTGGCGCACAGATACGCAGTATTTT. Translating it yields CASSLAIGWRTDTQYF. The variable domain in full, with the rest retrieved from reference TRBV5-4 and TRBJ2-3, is ETGVTQSPTHLIKTRGQQVTLRCSSQSGHNTVSWYQQALGQGPQFIFQYYREEENGRGNFPPRFSGLQFPNYSSELNVNALELDDSALYLCASSLAIGWRTDTQYFGPGTRLTVL.